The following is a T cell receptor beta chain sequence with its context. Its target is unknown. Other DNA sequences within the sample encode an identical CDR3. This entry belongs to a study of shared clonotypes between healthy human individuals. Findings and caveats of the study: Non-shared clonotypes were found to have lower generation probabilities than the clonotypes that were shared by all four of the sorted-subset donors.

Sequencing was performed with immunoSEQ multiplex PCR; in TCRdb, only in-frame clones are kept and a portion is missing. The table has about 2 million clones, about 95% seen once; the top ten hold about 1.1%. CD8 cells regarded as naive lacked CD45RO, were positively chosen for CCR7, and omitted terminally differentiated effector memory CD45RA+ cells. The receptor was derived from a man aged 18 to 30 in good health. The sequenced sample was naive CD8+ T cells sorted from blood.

The CDR3: CASSEGAGLSYEQYF. The DNA of the CDR3 is TGTGCCAGCAGTGAAGGGGCGGGACTCTCCTACGAGCAGTACTTC. The chain is built from TRBV2 and TRBJ2-7; D is possibly TRBD2 (6 bases). CDR3 size: 15 residues. Per germline, CDR1 SNHLY and CDR2 FYNNEI. V lost 1 base and J 0 bases, leaving 10 bases between the germline ends.